The 11 T cell receptor beta chains presented below share a single source sample, sequenced in a study of blood T cell repertoires in COVID-19. Profiling relied on immunoSEQ multiplex PCR, and the TCRdb table lists in-frame clones only, not all of them. Of 95,000 to 100,000 clones listed, 70% to 85% are singletons. Sequencing used peripheral blood. Receptor source: a man aged 70-80 years with acute or convalescent COVID-19.

This chain joins TRBV7-9 and TRBJ1-3; D call uncertain. Germline V gene lookup returns CDR1 SEHNR and CDR2 FQNEAQ (reference sequence). CDR3 length: 16 amino acids. Trimming removed 2 bases from V and 0 bases from J, with 11 bases in between. For the CDR3, the DNA is TGTGCCAGCAGCTTACTATTCTCACTCTCTGGAAACACCATATATTTT. As protein: CASSLLFSLSGNTIYF.

The chain combines TRBV10-2 with TRBJ2-7; TRBD1 is a possible D gene (5 bases). Trimming removed 5 bases from V and 2 bases from J, with 10 bases in between. This CDR3 region has 13 residues. Germline-derived CDR1 and CDR2 are WSHSY and SAAADI. The CDR3 loop is CASSLQVPYEQYF. The DNA for the CDR3 is TGCGCCAGCAGTCTACAGGTACCCTACGAGCAGTACTTC.

V gene TRBV5-4 combines with J gene TRBJ2-3, with 10 bases identical to TRBD2. Germline CDR1 is SGHNT and CDR2 is YYREEE (reference sequence). The CDR3 is 17 amino acids. V dropped 4 bases and J dropped 3; count of bases not matched to a gene: 11. The CDR3 nucleotides are TGTGCCAGCAGCCTCCGGCGGCTAGCGGGAGAAACAGATACGCAGTATTTT. This codes for CASSLRRLAGETDTQYF.

V and J are TRBV29-1 and TRBJ1-1; TRBD1 aligns across 9 bases. Germline assignment: CDR1 SQVTM and CDR2 ANQGSEA. The CDR3 runs 13 residues. The V gene end was trimmed by 6 bases and the J gene end by 8 bases; junction bases not matched to a gene: 10. CDR3 residues: CSVGGTGPSEAFF. In nucleotides, the CDR3 is TGCAGCGTGGGAGGGACAGGGCCGAGCGAAGCTTTCTTT.

This sequence joins TRBV19 and TRBJ1-1; 10 nucleotides align to TRBD1. The CDR3 has 13 residues. The germline V gene encodes CDR1 LNHDA and CDR2 SQIVND (reference sequence). Unmatched junction bases numbered 5, after V lost 5 bases and J lost 8 bases. The CDR3 region has the DNA TGTGCCAGTAGTCCGGGGACAGGGGTCGAAGCTTTCTTT. This encodes CASSPGTGVEAFF.

V usage is TRBV11-3 and J usage is TRBJ2-1; 9 positions agree with TRBD2. With 0 bases clipped from V and 6 bases from J, the junction kept 6 bases outside the gene matches. The CDR3 is made up of 16 amino acids. Germline V lookup: CDR1 SGHNT, CDR2 YENEEA. The CDR3, as DNA: TGTGCCAGCAGCTTAGATCAGGTAGCGGGGGTCAATGAGCAGTTCTTC. This translates into CASSLDQVAGVNEQFF.

This rearrangement joins TRBV11-3 to TRBJ2-3; 11 bases align to TRBD2. The CDR3 covers 16 residues. Germline trimming cut 4 bases from V and 3 bases from J; bases unmatched to any gene: 6. Germline CDR1 SGHNT, CDR2 YENEEA. CDR3 bases: TGTGCCAGCAGCTCAACTAGCGGGGGATGGACAGATACGCAGTATTTT. This translates into CASSSTSGGWTDTQYF.

The V call is TRBV3-1 (or the pseudogene TRBV3-2), the J call TRBJ2-7; 9 nucleotides agree with TRBD1. The J segment lost 3 bases and the V segment lost 4 bases, leaving 1 base of the junction unmatched. The V gene's germline CDR1 is LGHDT and CDR2 YNNKEL (reference sequence). CDR3 size: 13 residues. This CDR3 is CASSPGQGYEQYF. Written as DNA, the CDR3 is TGTGCCAGCAGCCCGGGACAGGGCTACGAGCAGTACTTC.

This chain uses TRBV30 with TRBJ1-5; TRBD1 aligns across 7 bases. J gave up 5 bases and V 5 bases, and 9 bases lay outside the gene matches. The CDR3 sequence is 14 residues long. From germline, CDR1 is GTSNPN and CDR2 SVGIG (reference sequence). The CDR3 nucleotides are TGTGCCTGGGCCCGGGACAGAGGAGATCAGCCCCAGCATTTT. Translated, it gives CAWARDRGDQPQHF.

The chain couples TRBV5-1 to TRBJ1-4; 7 nucleotides agree with TRBD1. V lost 0 bases to trimming and J lost 7 bases; unmatched junction nucleotides: 3. Germline V CDR1 and CDR2: SGHRS, YFSETQ. CDR3 length equals 14 residues. Here the CDR3 reads CASSLGGQAEKLFF. The CDR3 DNA reads as TGCGCCAGCAGCTTGGGAGGACAGGCTGAAAAACTGTTTTTT.

This clone was found once. V gene TRBV3-1 (or the pseudogene TRBV3-2) combines with J gene TRBJ1-6; D gene uncertain. CDR3 length: 18 amino acids. CDR1 is LGHDT, CDR2 YNNKEL, per germline (reference sequence). Between the trimmed V and J ends, which lost 2 bases and 0 bases, there was a span of 14 bases. CDR3 amino acids: CASSQTRLVSSYNSPLHF. CDR3 nucleotide sequence: TGTGCCAGCAGCCAAACCCGCCTGGTCAGCTCCTATAATTCACCCCTCCACTTT.